One sample yielded the 4 T cell receptor beta chains listed below, sequenced in a study of T-cell memory formation after mild COVID-19 (dated by TCRdb to about 2021). The protocol used for the library was 5' RACE. The instrument given in TCRdb is Illumina NovaSeq 6000. TCRdb redid the processing of the public reads, applying fastp at Q25 and MiXCR, and retained in-frame beta chains. Entries are consolidated by CDR3 protein sequence, retaining the most common genes and DNA. This sample holds 200,000 to 250,000 distinct CDR3 sequences; approximately 15% were observed only once. The ten biggest clones cover 2% to 2.5% of the sample. Sequencing used PBMCs or a T cell subset sorted from them (not recorded which). These receptors came from an adult woman who had mild COVID-19 (a few samples of this study predate the infection). The sample titles of this study are shuffled in the database, so cell type and time point are left out; the donor was told from shared clones.

The rearrangement uses TRBV20-1 and TRBJ1-2, with TRBD1 as a possible D gene (6 bases). Germline-derived CDR1 and CDR2 are DFQATT and SNEGSKA (reference sequence). The CDR3 is 16 residues long. The V end lost 6 bases, the J end lost 5 bases, and 25 bases lay between the germline ends. The CDR3 nucleotides read TGCAGTGCATTTATGGGGGCGCGGGTATATACTTATGGCTACACCTTC. This gives the protein CSAFMGARVYTYGYTF.

This clonotype was seen a few times. V usage is TRBV7-3 and J usage is TRBJ2-2; unclear D gene. The ends were cut back, 2 bases at V and 7 bases at J, with 8 bases in the middle. Per germline, CDR1 SGHTA and CDR2 FQGTGA. The CDR3 is made up of 13 amino acids. CDR3: CASSLSGRGELFF. The CDR3 nucleotides read TGTGCCAGCAGCTTATCGGGTCGCGGGGAGCTGTTTTTT. Full variable domain (rest looked up from reference TRBV7-3 and TRBJ2-2): GAGVSQTPSNKVTEKGKYVELRCDPISGHTALYWYRQSLGQGPEFLIYFQGTGAADDSGLPNDRFFAVRPEGSVSTLKIQRTERGDSAVYLCASSLSGRGELFFGEGSRLTVL.

This clonotype was found a few times. V is TRBV6-2 or TRBV6-3 and J is TRBJ2-6; no firm D call. Germline-derived CDR1 and CDR2 are MNHEY and SVGEGT. This CDR3 region has 13 residues. V was trimmed by 7 bases and J by 2 bases, leaving 6 bases between them. Here the CDR3 reads CASKRPGANVLTF. CDR3 bases: TGTGCCAGCAAGCGCCCTGGGGCCAACGTCCTGACTTTC.

The chain recombines TRBV5-1 with TRBJ2-1; maybe TRBD1 (6 bases). The V gene's germline CDR1 is SGHRS and CDR2 YFSETQ. Trimming took 0 bases from V and 6 from J, leaving 10 bases between them. The CDR3 extends over 14 amino acids. The CDR3 protein is CASSLEGRGNEQFF. Written as DNA, the CDR3 is TGCGCCAGCAGCTTGGAAGGCAGGGGCAATGAGCAGTTCTTC. Supplemented by reference TRBV5-1 and TRBJ2-1, the full variable domain reads KAGVTQTPRYLIKTRGQQVTLSCSPISGHRSVSWYQQTPGQGLQFLFEYFSETQRNKGNFPGRFSGRQFSNSRSEMNVSTLELGDSALYLCASSLEGRGNEQFFGPGTRLTVL.